This T cell receptor (beta chain) was captured by sequencing in a study of T-cell reconstitution after alpha-beta-depleted transplantation in children. With respect to this clonotype: Its antigen is as yet unknown.

The study, taken as a whole, reports: One year post-transplant, T-cell counts and diversity were largely derived from T cells produced anew. Some patients' high day-60 TCRbeta diversity was attributed to recipient cells surviving conditioning. Several hundred rapidly expanded clones from non-depleted graft cells reportedly supplied alpha-beta T cells about two months post-transplant.

Unique molecular identifiers were incorporated during preparation of the TCRbeta library. Each CDR3 protein is one row after TCRdb ran MiXCR on the PCR reads. The data hold hundreds of thousands of distinct CDR3 sequences, with 15% to 20% observed a single time. Germline loops: CDR1 SGHAT, CDR2 FQNNGV. The CDR3 covers 18 residues. The V gene end was trimmed by 7 bases and the J gene end by 1 base; junction bases not matched to a gene: 13. The specimen was PBMCs, mostly from graft donor cells, collected 360 days after TCRalphabeta/CD19-depleted stem cell transplant. This TCR derives from a male patient aged 2 to 10 who had a stem cell transplant for acute lymphoblastic leukemia, so the T cells may come from the graft donor. The genes are TRBV11-2 and TRBJ2-1, with TRBD2 matching over 10 bases. The CDR3 nucleotides read TGTGCCAGCAACACGGGACTAGCGATTAGAGCGTCCTACAATGAGCAGTTCTTC. Amino acids: CASNTGLAIRASYNEQFF.